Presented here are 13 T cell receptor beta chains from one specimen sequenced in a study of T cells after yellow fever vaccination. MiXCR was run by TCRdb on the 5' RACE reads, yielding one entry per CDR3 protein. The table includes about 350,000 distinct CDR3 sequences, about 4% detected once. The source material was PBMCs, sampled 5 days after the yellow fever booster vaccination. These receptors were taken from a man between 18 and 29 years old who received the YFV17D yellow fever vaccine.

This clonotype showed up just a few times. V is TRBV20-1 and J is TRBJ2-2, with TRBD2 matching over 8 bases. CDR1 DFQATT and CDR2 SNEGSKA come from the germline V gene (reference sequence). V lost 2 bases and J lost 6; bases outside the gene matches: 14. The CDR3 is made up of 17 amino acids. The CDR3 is CSARTGSGAGRAGELFF. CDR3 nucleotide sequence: TGCAGTGCTAGAACCGGTAGCGGGGCAGGGAGGGCCGGGGAGCTGTTTTTT.

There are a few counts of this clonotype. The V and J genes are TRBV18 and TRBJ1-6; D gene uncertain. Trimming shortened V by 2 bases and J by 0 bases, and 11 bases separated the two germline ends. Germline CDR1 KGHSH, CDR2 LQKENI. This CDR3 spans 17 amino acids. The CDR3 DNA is TGTGCCAGCTCACCAACGACTCCTAGCTCCTATAATTCACCCCTCCACTTT. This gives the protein CASSPTTPSSYNSPLHF.

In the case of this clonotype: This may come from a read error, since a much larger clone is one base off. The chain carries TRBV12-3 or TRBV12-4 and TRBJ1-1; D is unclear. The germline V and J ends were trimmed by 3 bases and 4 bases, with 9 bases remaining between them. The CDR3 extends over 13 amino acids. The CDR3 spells CASSFWSATEAFF. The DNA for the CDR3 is TGTGCCAGCAGTTTCTGGAGCGCCACTGAAGCTTTCTTT.

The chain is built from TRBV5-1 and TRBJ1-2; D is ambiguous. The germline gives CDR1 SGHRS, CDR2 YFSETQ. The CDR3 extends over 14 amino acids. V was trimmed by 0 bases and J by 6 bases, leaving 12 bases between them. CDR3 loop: CASSLAPGADGYTF. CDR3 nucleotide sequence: TGCGCCAGCAGCTTGGCACCGGGCGCAGATGGCTACACCTTC.

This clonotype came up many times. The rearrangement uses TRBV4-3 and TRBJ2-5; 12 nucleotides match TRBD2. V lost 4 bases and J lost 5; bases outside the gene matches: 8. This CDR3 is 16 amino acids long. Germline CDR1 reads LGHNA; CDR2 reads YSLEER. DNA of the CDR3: TGCGCCAGCAGCCCCTCTAGCGGGGGGGCCTGGGAGACCCAGTACTTC. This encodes CASSPSSGGAWETQYF.

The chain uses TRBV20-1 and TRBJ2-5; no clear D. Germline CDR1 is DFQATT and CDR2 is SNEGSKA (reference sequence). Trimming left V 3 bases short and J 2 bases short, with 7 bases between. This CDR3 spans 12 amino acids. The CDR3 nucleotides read TGCAGTGCTAGTCCCAGGCAAGAGACCCAGTACTTC. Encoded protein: CSASPRQETQYF.

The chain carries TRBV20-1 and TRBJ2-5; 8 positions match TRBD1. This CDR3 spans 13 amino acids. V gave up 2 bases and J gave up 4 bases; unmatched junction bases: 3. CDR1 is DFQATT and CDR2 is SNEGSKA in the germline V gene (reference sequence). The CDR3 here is CSARIQGGETQYF. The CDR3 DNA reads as TGCAGTGCTAGAATACAGGGGGGAGAGACCCAGTACTTC.

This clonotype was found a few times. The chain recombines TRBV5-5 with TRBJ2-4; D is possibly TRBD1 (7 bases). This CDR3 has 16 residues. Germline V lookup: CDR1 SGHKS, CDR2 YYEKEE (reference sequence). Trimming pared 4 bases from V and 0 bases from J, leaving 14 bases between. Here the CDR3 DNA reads TGTGCCAGCAGCCCCCAGGGGGGCATAGCCAAAAACATTCAGTACTTC. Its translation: CASSPQGGIAKNIQYF. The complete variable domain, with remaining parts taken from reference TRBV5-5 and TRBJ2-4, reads DAGVTQSPTHLIKTRGQQVTLRCSPISGHKSVSWYQQVLGQGPQFIFQYYEKEERGRGNFPDRFSARQFPNYSSELNVNALLLGDSALYLCASSPQGGIAKNIQYFGAGTRLSVL.

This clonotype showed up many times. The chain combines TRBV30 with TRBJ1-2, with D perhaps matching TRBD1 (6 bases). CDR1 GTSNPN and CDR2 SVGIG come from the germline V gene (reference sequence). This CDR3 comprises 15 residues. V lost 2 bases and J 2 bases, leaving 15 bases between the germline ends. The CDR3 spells CAWSRAGGSNYGYTF. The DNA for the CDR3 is TGTGCCTGGAGTCGGGCGGGGGGCTCGAACTATGGCTACACCTTC. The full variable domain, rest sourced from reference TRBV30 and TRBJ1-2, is SQTIHQWPATLVQPVGSPLSLECTVEGTSNPNLYWYRQAAGRGLQLLFYSVGIGQISSEVPQNLSASRPQDRQFILSSKKLLLSDSGFYLCAWSRAGGSNYGYTFGSGTRLTVV.

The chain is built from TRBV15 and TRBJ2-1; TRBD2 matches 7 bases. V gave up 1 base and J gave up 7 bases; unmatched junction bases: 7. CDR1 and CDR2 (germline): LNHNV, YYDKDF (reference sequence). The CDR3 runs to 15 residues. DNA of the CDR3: TGTGCCACCAGCAGAGGGGGCGGGGGAAGGAATGAGCAGTTCTTC. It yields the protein CATSRGGGGRNEQFF. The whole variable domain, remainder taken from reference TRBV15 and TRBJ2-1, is DAMVIQNPRYQVTQFGKPVTLSCSQTLNHNVMYWYQQKSSQAPKLLFHYYDKDFNNEADTPDNFQSRRPNTSFCFLDIRSPGLGDTAMYLCATSRGGGGRNEQFFGPGTRLTVL.

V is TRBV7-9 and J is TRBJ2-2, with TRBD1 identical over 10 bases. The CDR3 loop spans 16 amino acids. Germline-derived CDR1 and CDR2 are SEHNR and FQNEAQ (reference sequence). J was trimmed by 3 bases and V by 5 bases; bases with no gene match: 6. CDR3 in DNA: TGTGCCAGCAGCCCGCGACAGGGGGCCTACACCGGGGAGCTGTTTTTT. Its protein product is CASSPRQGAYTGELFF.

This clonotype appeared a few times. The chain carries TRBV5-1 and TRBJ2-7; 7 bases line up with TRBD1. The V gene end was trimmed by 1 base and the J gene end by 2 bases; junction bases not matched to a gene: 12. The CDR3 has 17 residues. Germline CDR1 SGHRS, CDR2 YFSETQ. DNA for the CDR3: TGCGCCAGCAGCTTGAAGGCTACCGGGACAGTACCCTACGAGCAGTACTTC. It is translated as CASSLKATGTVPYEQYF.

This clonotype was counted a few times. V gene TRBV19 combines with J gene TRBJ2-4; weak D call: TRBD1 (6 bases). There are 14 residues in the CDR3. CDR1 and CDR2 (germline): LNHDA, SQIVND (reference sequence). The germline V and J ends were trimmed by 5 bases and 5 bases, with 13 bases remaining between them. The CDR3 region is CASSLQDSENIQYF. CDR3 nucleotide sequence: TGTGCCAGTAGTCTACAGGACAGTGAAAACATTCAGTACTTC.